What follows describes a single T cell receptor beta chain. This sample was taken from a study of blood T cell repertoires in COVID-19. Clones were read by immunoSEQ multiplex PCR, and TCRdb kept only the in-frame ones, dropping some. Counted here are more than 200,000 clones, roughly nine tenths occurring once; the ten biggest clones make up approximately 1.8%. The specimen was peripheral blood. The sequence was collected from an older man with acute or convalescent COVID-19.

The CDR3 sequence: CASGFGTMTLTDTQYF. CDR3 bases: TGTGCCAGCGGTTTTGGGACTATGACACTCACAGATACGCAGTATTTT. The J gene is TRBJ2-3, the V gene TRBV13, with 7 bases identical to TRBD2. CDR1 and CDR2 (germline): PRHDT, FYEKMQ (reference sequence). The CDR3 has 16 residues. V shed 8 bases, J shed 2 bases, and the junction held 13 bases outside the gene matches.